The 14 T cell receptor beta chains below all came from one sample that was sequenced in a study of T cells in Graves' hyperthyroidism and ophthalmopathy. TCR beta CDR3 regions were amplified from RNA transcripts. HTBI primers were the set used in a first-round RT-PCR of the TCR CDR3. A single record per CDR3 protein comes from TCRdb applying MiXCR to the multiplex PCR reads. This sample has hundreds of thousands of distinct CDR3 sequences, with about 12% found just once. The sequencing sample was made of blood. These TCRs come from a young woman with Graves' hyperthyroidism.

At least ten counts were recorded for this clonotype. J is TRBJ2-5 and V is TRBV11-2, with 7 positions matching TRBD1. Germline CDR1 SGHAT, CDR2 FQNNGV. Trimming took 5 bases from V and 5 from J; bases not matched to a gene: 17. The CDR3 is 17 amino acids. In DNA, the CDR3 is TGTGCCAGCAGCGAATTTTTGGACTCAGGGGGTTCTGAGACCCAGTACTTC. Translating it yields CASSEFLDSGGSETQYF. The full variable domain, in which reference TRBV11-2 and TRBJ2-5 provide the parts outside the CDR3, is EAGVAQSPRYKIIEKRQSVAFWCNPISGHATLYWYQQILGQGPKLLIQFQNNGVVDDSQLPKDRFSAERLKGVDSTLKIQPAKLEDSAVYLCASSEFLDSGGSETQYFGPGTRLLVL.

This clonotype came up many times. At one boundary the junction diverges from the germline segment, which might be a read error. This chain links TRBV10-3 with TRBJ1-2, with 7 bases aligning to TRBD1. This CDR3 is 14 amino acids long. CDR1 ENHRY and CDR2 SYGVKD come from the germline V gene. The CDR3 protein is CAINEGGDSRGYTF. The CDR3 nucleotides read TGTGCCATCAATGAGGGCGGGGACAGTCGAGGCTACACCTTC.

This chain joins TRBV6-1 and TRBJ2-5; D call uncertain. In germline, CDR1 is MNHNS, CDR2 SASEGT. Trimming removed 2 bases from V and 0 bases from J, with 7 bases in between. CDR3 size: 14 residues. DNA for the CDR3: TGTGCCAGCAGTGAACCGGCGTACCAAGAGACCCAGTACTTC. This codes for CASSEPAYQETQYF.

This clonotype was picked up many times. The V gene is TRBV11-2, the J gene TRBJ1-1, with unresolved D. The CDR3 is 14 amino acids. The germline V and J ends were trimmed by 4 bases and 2 bases, with 11 bases remaining between them. Germline V gives CDR1 SGHAT, CDR2 FQNNGV. This CDR3 is CASSSQAVNTEAFF. In DNA form, the CDR3 reads TGTGCCAGCAGCTCCCAGGCAGTAAACACTGAAGCTTTCTTT.

This sequence joins TRBV27 and TRBJ1-6, with D uncertain. CDR1 and CDR2 from the germline V gene are MNHEY and SMNVEV (reference sequence). The CDR3 sequence is 14 residues long. V gave up 8 bases and J gave up 2 bases, with 10 bases separating them. The CDR3 nucleotides read TGTGCCAGCGGTCGGCCCGCCTATAATTCACCCCTCCACTTT. As protein: CASGRPAYNSPLHF.

This clonotype was seen only a few times. The rearrangement joins TRBV6-1 to TRBJ2-5; D is ambiguous. The CDR3 extends over 16 amino acids. The germline V gene has CDR1 MNHNS and CDR2 SASEGT. V was shortened by 5 bases and J by 2 bases, with 18 bases between the two germline ends. CDR3 nucleotides: TGTGCCAGCAGTCAAGGACCCGCTCCCTCACAAGAGACCCAGTACTTC. Its translation is CASSQGPAPSQETQYF.

This clonotype has a count of ten or more. The chain carries TRBV2 and TRBJ2-7, with 8 bases matching TRBD1. From germline, CDR1 is SNHLY and CDR2 FYNNEI. The CDR3 contains 11 residues. After removal of 8 bases from V and 4 bases from J, the junction contained 1 base not matched to a gene. CDR3 region: CASWTGYEQYF. The CDR3 nucleotides read TGTGCCAGCTGGACAGGGTACGAGCAGTACTTC.

This clonotype has a count of ten or more. V and J are TRBV5-5 and TRBJ2-3; D may match TRBD1 or TRBD2 (5 bases each). The CDR3 has 15 amino acids. V was cut by 4 bases and J by 5 bases, with 17 bases left in between. Germline V CDR1 and CDR2: SGHKS, YYEKEE (reference sequence). CDR3 residues: CASSRWTAGGDTQYF. The CDR3 region has the DNA TGTGCCAGCAGCCGCTGGACGGCTGGGGGAGATACGCAGTATTTT.

On this clonotype itself: This may stem from a read error, because a much larger clone lies one nucleotide away. The J gene is TRBJ2-3, the V gene TRBV6-1; D is perhaps TRBD1 (5 bases). V was shortened by 6 bases and J by 0 bases, with 10 bases between the two germline ends. The CDR3 runs 14 residues. Germline assignment: CDR1 MNHNS and CDR2 SASEGT. The CDR3 is CASSRTTSTDTQYF. The CDR3 DNA sequence: TGTGCCAGCAGCAGGACAACTAGCACAGATACGCAGTATTTT.

This clonotype has ten or more counts. V and J are TRBV12-3 or TRBV12-4 and TRBJ1-5, with 11 bases fitting TRBD1. Trimming at V came to 5 bases and at J to 5 bases, leaving 2 bases not matched to a gene. The CDR3 extends over 14 amino acids. The CDR3, as DNA: TGTGCCAGCAGTGAGGACAGGGGGCATCAGCCCCAGCATTTT. Its protein product is CASSEDRGHQPQHF.

This clonotype was counted at least ten times. This chain joins TRBV27 and TRBJ1-4; D unclear. V lost 4 bases, J lost 9 bases, and 15 bases lay in between. CDR1 and CDR2 (germline): MNHEY, SMNVEV (reference sequence). CDR3 length equals 14 residues. This CDR3 reads CASSSRTSPQKLFF. CDR3 sequence (DNA): TGTGCCAGCAGTTCACGGACTAGCCCTCAAAAACTGTTTTTT.

This clonotype has only a few counts. The V call is TRBV7-2, the J call TRBJ1-6, with TRBD1 as a possible D gene (6 bases). Deletions cut 6 bases from V and 8 bases from J, with 14 bases between. The germline V gene has CDR1 SGHTA and CDR2 FQGNSA. This CDR3 comprises 14 residues. The chain's CDR3 is CASRRDKSYSPLHF. In DNA form, the CDR3 reads TGTGCCAGCAGGCGGGACAAGAGCTATTCACCCCTCCACTTT.

Ten or more counts support this clonotype. This sequence joins TRBV7-2 and TRBJ2-7; 7 bases line up with TRBD2. In germline, CDR1 is SGHTA, CDR2 FQGNSA. The CDR3 length is 13 residues. V shed 1 base and J 6 bases; nucleotides not matched to a gene: 3. The chain's CDR3 is CASSLVGRGEQYF. The CDR3 nucleotides are TGTGCCAGCAGCTTAGTGGGGAGGGGCGAGCAGTACTTC.

This clonotype has more than one count but fewer than ten. A much larger clone lies one base from this, so it may be a read error. CDR3 in amino acids: CVSSPAGPETQYF. As DNA, the CDR3 is TGTGTCAGCTCACCCGCCGGGCCAGAGACCCAGTACTTC. The chain carries TRBV18 and TRBJ2-5; D is uncertain. Germline V CDR1 and CDR2: KGHSH, LQKENI. This CDR3 contains 13 residues. The variable domain in full, with the rest retrieved from reference TRBV18 and TRBJ2-5, is NAGVMQNPRHLVRRRGQEARLRCSPMKGHSHVYWYRQLPEEGLKFMVYLQKENIIDESGMPKERFSAEFPKEGPSILRIQQVVRGDSAAYFCVSSPAGPETQYFGPGTRLLVL.